The TCR beta chain described here comes from a study of cytomegalovirus exposure and HLA in healthy donors. The study's findings and limits: Immune exposure was documented only through CMV serostatus.

Germline V gene lookup returns CDR1 SQVTM and CDR2 ANQGSEA. This CDR3 has 11 amino acids. Regarding this clone: Its specificity is unknown. A junction end diverges from the germline sequence, so it may reflect a read error. Other DNA sequences in this sample translate to the same CDR3.

Primers included in the PCR were 60 Vbeta and 13 Jbeta primers. Sequencing was performed with immunoSEQ multiplex PCR; in TCRdb, only in-frame clones are kept and a portion is missing. The table lists approximately 130,000 clones, more than 75% of them singletons, with around 1% in the top ten. The V and J genes are TRBV29-1 and TRBJ1-1; unclear D gene. This TCR came from a male donor in good health and CMV-seronegative. Sequenced input: PBMCs. The CDR3, as DNA: TGTAGCGTTGAAGGATCGGCTGAAGCTTTCTTT. Translated: CSVEGSAEAFF.